These T cell receptor beta chains were read from a single sample in a study of blood T cell repertoires in COVID-19. Libraries were prepared by immunoSEQ multiplex PCR; TCRdb keeps only in-frame clonotypes and omits some of them. The repertoire holds approximately 260,000 clones, with roughly nine tenths as singletons. The sample consisted of peripheral blood. The receptors shown here come from a man aged 60-69 years who had recovered from COVID-19. CDR3s include the opening cysteine and the closing phenylalanine or tryptophan. The order of the fields is J gene, V gene, clone size, D gene, CDR3 protein, CDR3 DNA. A D gene is named only where the DNA matches it firmly. Clone sizes are given selectively: once, few, many, or a class where the clone is expanded.

>TRBJ2-3|TRBV27|NA|TRBD2
CASSASGASTDTQYF
TGTGCCAGCAGTGCGAGCGGGGCTAGCACAGATACGCAGTATTTT
>TRBJ1-4|TRBV4-1|few|TRBD1
CASSHRGQVNEKLFF
TGCGCCAGCAGCCACCGGGGACAGGTTAATGAAAAACTGTTTTTT
>TRBJ2-7|TRBV15|NA|NA
CATSRDGYEQYF
TGTGCCACCAGCAGAGACGGGTACGAGCAGTACTTC
>TRBJ2-2|TRBV11-3|NA|NA
CASSFSPNTGELFF
TGTGCCAGCAGCTTTAGCCCTAACACCGGGGAGCTGTTTTTT
>TRBJ2-1|TRBV5-1|NA|TRBD2
CASSLPGLAVSYNEQFF
TGCGCCAGCAGCTTACCGGGACTAGCGGTATCCTACAATGAGCAGTTCTTC
>TRBJ1-2|TRBV10-1|NA|NA
CASRYGANYGYTF
TGCGCCAGCCGGTACGGGGCTAACTATGGCTACACCTTC
>TRBJ1-3|TRBV24-1|NA|TRBD1
CATKDRRNTIYF
TGTGCCACCAAGGACAGGAGAAACACCATATATTTT
>TRBJ1-6|TRBV7-9|NA|TRBD1
CASSLAPGQGGRALHF
TGTGCCAGCAGCTTAGCCCCGGGACAGGGGGGAAGGGCCCTCCACTTT
>TRBJ2-1|TRBV11-2|once|NA
CASSRGASYNEQFF
TGTGCCAGCAGCCGGGGGGCCTCCTACAATGAGCAGTTCTTC
>TRBJ1-1|TRBV5-6|NA|NA
CASSHTQSEAFF
TGTGCCAGCAGCCATACCCAGTCGGAAGCTTTCTTT
>TRBJ1-2|TRBV9|NA|NA
CASSVGAGYTF
TGTGCCAGCAGCGTAGGGGCCGGCTACACCTTC
>TRBJ2-1|TRBV30|NA|NA
CAWSVHVSYNEQFF
TGTGCCTGGAGTGTACACGTCTCCTACAATGAGCAGTTCTTC
>TRBJ2-7|TRBV21-1|NA|NA
CASSTLGQGSEQYF
TGTGCCAGCAGCACCCTCGGACAGGGAAGCGAGCAGTACTTC
>TRBJ2-2|TRBV9|NA|NA
CASSTHRDTGELFF
TGTGCCAGCAGCACTCACAGGGACACCGGGGAGCTGTTTTTT
>TRBJ2-5|TRBV6-5|NA|TRBD2
CASSRRTSGVETQYF
TGTGCCAGCAGCCGAAGGACTAGCGGGGTAGAGACCCAGTACTTC
>TRBJ1-1|TRBV6-5|NA|NA
CASSSGMGSAFF
TGTGCCAGCAGTTCGGGGATGGGATCCGCTTTCTTT
>TRBJ1-4|TRBV5-1|NA|TRBD1
CASSFGTEEKLFF
TGCGCCAGCAGCTTCGGGACAGAGGAAAAACTGTTTTTT
>TRBJ2-2|TRBV2|few|TRBD1
CASRGTGGGSGELFF
TGTGCCAGCAGAGGGACAGGGGGCGGCTCCGGGGAGCTGTTTTTT
>TRBJ1-5|TRBV27|NA|NA
CASSFTGRGQPQHF
TGTGCCAGCAGTTTCACAGGGAGGGGTCAGCCCCAGCATTTT
>TRBJ2-3|TRBV5-5|NA|TRBD2
CASSLARGGLTDTQYF
TGTGCCAGCAGCTTGGCCCGGGGGGGACTCACAGATACGCAGTATTTT
>TRBJ1-5|TRBV6-6|NA|NA
CASTTGNSNQPQHF
TGTGCCAGCACTACAGGTAACTCTAATCAGCCCCAGCATTTT
>TRBJ1-1|TRBV19|NA|TRBD1
CASNLGGQGARTEAFF
TGTGCCAGTAACTTAGGGGGACAGGGGGCGCGTACTGAAGCTTTCTTT
>TRBJ1-1|TRBV9|few|TRBD1
CASSVVPQGHEAFF
TGTGCCAGCAGCGTAGTCCCACAGGGGCATGAAGCTTTCTTT
>TRBJ1-5|TRBV9|NA|TRBD1
CASSVGTGVNQPQHF
TGTGCCAGCAGCGTAGGCACAGGGGTTAATCAGCCCCAGCATTTT
>TRBJ2-3|TRBV7-6|NA|TRBD2
CASSSSGGFSDTQYF
TGTGCCAGCAGCTCTAGCGGGGGGTTTTCAGATACGCAGTATTTT
>TRBJ2-3|TRBV6-1|NA|TRBD2
CASSEGTSGGPGEQYF
TGTGCCAGCAGTGAGGGGACTAGCGGGGGGCCCGGGGAACAGTATTTT
>TRBJ2-5|TRBV11-2|NA|TRBD2
CASSSDGLGKETQYF
TGTGCCAGCAGCTCAGATGGACTAGGAAAAGAGACCCAGTACTTC
>TRBJ1-2|TRBV3-1/TRBV3-2|few|TRBD1
CASSPDRDRGYTF
TGTGCCAGCAGCCCAGACAGGGACAGGGGCTACACCTTC
>TRBJ1-6|TRBV28|NA|NA
CASSLMDSSYNSPLHF
TGTGCCAGCAGTTTAATGGACAGCTCCTATAATTCACCCCTCCACTTT
>TRBJ2-2|TRBV10-1|NA|NA
CASRDSANTGELFF
TGCGCCAGCAGGGACAGCGCGAACACCGGGGAGCTGTTTTTT
>TRBJ1-6|TRBV2|NA|TRBD1
CASSERQGYEPLHF
TGTGCCAGCAGCGAAAGACAGGGGTATGAACCCCTCCACTTT